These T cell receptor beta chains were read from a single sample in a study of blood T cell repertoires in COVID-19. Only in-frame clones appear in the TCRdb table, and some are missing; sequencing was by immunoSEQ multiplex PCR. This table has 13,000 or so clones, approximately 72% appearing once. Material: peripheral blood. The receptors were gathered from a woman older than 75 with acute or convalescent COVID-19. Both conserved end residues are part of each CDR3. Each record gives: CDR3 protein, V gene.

CASSLDIRTNYGYTF | TRBV5-1
CASSSSRFGRRNYGYTF | TRBV11-2
CASSLVLGGRETQYF | TRBV7-9
CASSQQLAGLTDTQYF | TRBV4-3
CASSFSGAPLHF | TRBV28
CASSPQDSFSGYTF | TRBV18
CASRRQQWDTEAFF | TRBV6-4
CASTDRGPTQWEKLFF | TRBV7-9
CASSPPGRGFEQFF | TRBV7-6
CARRAGGKRTEAFF | TRBV5-3
CAISNPGMNTEAFF | TRBV10-3
CASSSENSPLHF | TRBV7-9
CASSQAAGLNQPQHF | TRBV4-1
CASSNQPGLENTEAFF | TRBV21-1
CASRQQGGGTDTQYF | TRBV3-1/TRBV3-2
CASSKARQNYEQYF | TRBV21-1
CASSQEAPGNTIYF | TRBV3-1/TRBV3-2
CASSEGTSGAPDTQYF | TRBV9
CASSFRGQSGNTIYF | TRBV5-5
CASSPGQGATETQYF | TRBV5-1
CASSFRDKNIQYF | TRBV12-3/TRBV12-4
CASSLQPGEEQYF | TRBV11-2
CASSYSGALNSPLHF | TRBV6-2/TRBV6-3
CASSRQGYEQYF | TRBV14
CASSDRDISPLHF | TRBV4-1
CASSITRRAGGFSRDSPLHF | TRBV13
CASSPRDNKETQYF | TRBV4-1
CASSSNRGLNEKLFF | TRBV5-4
CASSSGRGETQYF | TRBV11-2
CASSERSGGFSEQFF | TRBV6-1
CASSEGYGDGYTF | TRBV25-1
CASSLGPQRGHNEQFF | TRBV7-3
CASSRVNSPLHF | TRBV5-1
CASGPGRGFSGANVLTF | TRBV11-2
CASSQIGGDYNSPLHF | TRBV3-1/TRBV3-2
CASRTLQGRETQYF | TRBV2
CASSQGLAASTDTQYF | TRBV4-1
CASSEGLAGGPDTQYF | TRBV6-4
CASSLIQSYEQYF | TRBV7-2
CASSLSTRAEAFF | TRBV12-3/TRBV12-4
CASSYQQNTGELFF | TRBV6-5
CASSFLQLSHTQYF | TRBV19
CASSSDSNSPLHF | TRBV5-6
CASSESTSGGQNTGELFF | TRBV6-4
CASSPLDRDYGYTF | TRBV18